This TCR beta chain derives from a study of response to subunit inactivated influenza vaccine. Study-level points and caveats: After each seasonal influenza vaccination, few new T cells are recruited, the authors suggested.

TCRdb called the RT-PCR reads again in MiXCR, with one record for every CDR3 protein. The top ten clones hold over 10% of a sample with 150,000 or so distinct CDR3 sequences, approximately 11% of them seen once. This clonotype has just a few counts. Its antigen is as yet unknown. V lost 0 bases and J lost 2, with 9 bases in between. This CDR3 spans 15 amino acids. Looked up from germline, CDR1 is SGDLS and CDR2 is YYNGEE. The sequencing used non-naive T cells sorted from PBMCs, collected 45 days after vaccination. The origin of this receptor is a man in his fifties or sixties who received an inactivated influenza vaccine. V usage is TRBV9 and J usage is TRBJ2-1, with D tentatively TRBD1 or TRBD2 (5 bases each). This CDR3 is CASSVAGTAYNEQFF. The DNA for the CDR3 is TGTGCCAGCAGCGTAGCCGGGACGGCCTACAATGAGCAGTTCTTC.